This T cell receptor (beta chain) was sequenced for a study of cytomegalovirus exposure and HLA in healthy donors. Looking at the study overall: In an earlier analysis, almost 120 million unique TCR beta sequences were found from 150 million to 200 million T cells.

Findings and caveats of the study: CMV serostatus stood as the only immune exposure information on hand. The study listed roughly 160 cytomegalovirus-associated TCR beta chains.

The CDR3 runs 17 residues. The junction had 14 bases not matched to a gene; V was cut back by 5 bases and J by 6 bases. The germline V gene encodes CDR1 MGHDK and CDR2 SYGVNS. This clone turned up a few times. Its antigen is unidentified. PCR amplification relied on 60 Vbeta primers (plus 13 Jbeta primers). The data were produced by immunoSEQ multiplex PCR, yet TCRdb's version contains in-frame clones alone and is incomplete. Here the sample spans 100,000 to 150,000 clones, approximately 77% being singletons. The sequencing sample was made of PBMCs. The sequence was collected from a man aged 18 to 29 in good health and CMV-seronegative. The rearrangement links TRBV25-1 to TRBJ1-1; 11 positions agree with TRBD1. In DNA, the CDR3 is TGTGCCAGCAGTCCTCCAGGACAGGGGGCAGGTTGGGCTGAAGCTTTCTTT. It yields the protein CASSPPGQGAGWAEAFF.